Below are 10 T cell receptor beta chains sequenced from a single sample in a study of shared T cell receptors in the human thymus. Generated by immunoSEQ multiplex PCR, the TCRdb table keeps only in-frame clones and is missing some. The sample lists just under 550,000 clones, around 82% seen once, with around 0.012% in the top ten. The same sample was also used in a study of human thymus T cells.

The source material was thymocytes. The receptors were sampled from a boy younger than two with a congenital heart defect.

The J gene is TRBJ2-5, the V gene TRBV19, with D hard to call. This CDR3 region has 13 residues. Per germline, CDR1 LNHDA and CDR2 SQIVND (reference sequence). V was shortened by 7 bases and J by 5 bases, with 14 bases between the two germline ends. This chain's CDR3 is CASMTRPGETQYF. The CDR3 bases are TGTGCCAGTATGACTCGTCCCGGGGAGACCCAGTACTTC.

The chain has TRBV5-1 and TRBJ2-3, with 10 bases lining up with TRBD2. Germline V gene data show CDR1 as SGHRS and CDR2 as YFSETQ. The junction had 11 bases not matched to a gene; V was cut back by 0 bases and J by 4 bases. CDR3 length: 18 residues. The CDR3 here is CASSLVASGSPFADTQYF. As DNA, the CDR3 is TGCGCCAGCAGCTTGGTAGCTAGCGGGAGCCCATTTGCAGATACGCAGTATTTT.

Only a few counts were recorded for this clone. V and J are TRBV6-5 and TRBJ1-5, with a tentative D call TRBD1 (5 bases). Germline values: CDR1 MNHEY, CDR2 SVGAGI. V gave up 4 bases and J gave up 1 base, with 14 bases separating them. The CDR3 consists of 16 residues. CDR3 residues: CASSSGLDRSNQPQHF. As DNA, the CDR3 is TGTGCCAGCAGTTCGGGACTTGACCGAAGCAATCAGCCCCAGCATTTT.

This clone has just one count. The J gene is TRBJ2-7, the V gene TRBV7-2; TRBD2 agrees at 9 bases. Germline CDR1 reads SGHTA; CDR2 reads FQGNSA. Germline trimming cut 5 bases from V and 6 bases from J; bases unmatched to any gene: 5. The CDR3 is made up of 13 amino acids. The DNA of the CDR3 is TGTGCCAGCAGCCGAGCGGGAGGTTCCGAGCAGTACTTC. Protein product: CASSRAGGSEQYF.

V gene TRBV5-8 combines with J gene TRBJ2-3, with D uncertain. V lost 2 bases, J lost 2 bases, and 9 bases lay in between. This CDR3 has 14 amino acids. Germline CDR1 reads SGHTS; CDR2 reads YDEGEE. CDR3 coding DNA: TGTGCCAGCAGCTTTGGCGGTTCCACAGATACGCAGTATTTT. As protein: CASSFGGSTDTQYF.

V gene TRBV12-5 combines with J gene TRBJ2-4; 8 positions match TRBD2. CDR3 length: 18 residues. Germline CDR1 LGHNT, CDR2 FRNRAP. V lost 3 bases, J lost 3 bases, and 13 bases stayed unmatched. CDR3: CASGFPPGRAGGKNIQYF. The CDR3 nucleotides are TGTGCTAGTGGTTTCCCGCCCGGGAGGGCGGGGGGCAAAAACATTCAGTACTTC.

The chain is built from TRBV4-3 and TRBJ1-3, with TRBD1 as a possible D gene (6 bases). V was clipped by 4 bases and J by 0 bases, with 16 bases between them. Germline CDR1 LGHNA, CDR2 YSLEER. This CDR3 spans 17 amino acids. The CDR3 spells CASSPSGVRDSGNTIYF. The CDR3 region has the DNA TGCGCCAGCAGCCCCTCAGGGGTGAGGGACTCTGGAAACACCATATATTTT.

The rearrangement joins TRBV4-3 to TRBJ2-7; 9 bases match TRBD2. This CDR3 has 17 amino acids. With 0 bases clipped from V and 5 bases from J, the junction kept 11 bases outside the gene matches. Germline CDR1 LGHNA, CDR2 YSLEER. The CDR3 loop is CASSQDLLGGRVDEQYF. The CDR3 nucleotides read TGCGCCAGCAGCCAAGATCTCTTAGGCGGGAGGGTAGACGAGCAGTACTTC.

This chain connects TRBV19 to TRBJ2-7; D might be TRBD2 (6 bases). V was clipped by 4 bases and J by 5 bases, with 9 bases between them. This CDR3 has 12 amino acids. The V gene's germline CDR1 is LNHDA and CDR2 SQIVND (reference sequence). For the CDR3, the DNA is TGTGCCAGTAGTAAGGAGGGTCACGAGCAGTACTTC. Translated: CASSKEGHEQYF.

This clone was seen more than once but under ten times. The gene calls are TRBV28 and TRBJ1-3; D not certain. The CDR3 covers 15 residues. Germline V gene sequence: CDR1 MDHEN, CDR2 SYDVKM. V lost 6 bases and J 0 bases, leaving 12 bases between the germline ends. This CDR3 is CASSSTTYSGNTIYF. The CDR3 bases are TGTGCCAGCAGCTCAACGACATACTCTGGAAACACCATATATTTT.